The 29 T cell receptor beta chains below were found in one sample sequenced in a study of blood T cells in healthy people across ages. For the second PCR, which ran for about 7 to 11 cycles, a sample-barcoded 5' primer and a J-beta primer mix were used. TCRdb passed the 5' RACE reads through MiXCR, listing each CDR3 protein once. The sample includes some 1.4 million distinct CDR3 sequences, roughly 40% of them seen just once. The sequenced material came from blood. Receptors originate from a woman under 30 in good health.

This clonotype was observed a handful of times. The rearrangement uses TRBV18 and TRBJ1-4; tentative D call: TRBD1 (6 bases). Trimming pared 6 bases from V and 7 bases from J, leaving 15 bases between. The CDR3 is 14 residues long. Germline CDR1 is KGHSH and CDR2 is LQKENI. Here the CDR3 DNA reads TGTGCCAGCTCCGACGGGACACAGGGTGAAAAACTGTTTTTT. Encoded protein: CASSDGTQGEKLFF. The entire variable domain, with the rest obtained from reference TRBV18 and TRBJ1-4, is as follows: NAGVMQNPRHLVRRRGQEARLRCSPMKGHSHVYWYRQLPEEGLKFMVYLQKENIIDESGMPKERFSAEFPKEGPSILRIQQVVRGDSAAYFCASSDGTQGEKLFFGSGTQLSVL.

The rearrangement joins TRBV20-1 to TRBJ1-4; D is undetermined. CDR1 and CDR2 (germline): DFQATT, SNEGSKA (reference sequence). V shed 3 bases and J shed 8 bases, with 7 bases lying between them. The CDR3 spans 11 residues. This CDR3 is CSASTAEKLFF. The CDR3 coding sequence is TGCAGTGCTAGTACAGCCGAAAAACTGTTTTTT.

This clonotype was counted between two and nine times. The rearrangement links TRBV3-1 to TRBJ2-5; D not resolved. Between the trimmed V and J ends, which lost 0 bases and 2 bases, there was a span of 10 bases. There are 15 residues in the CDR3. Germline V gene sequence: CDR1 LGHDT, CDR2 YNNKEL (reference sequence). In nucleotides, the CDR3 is TGTGCCAGCAGCCAAGATCCGGACGATCAAGAGACCCAGTACTTC. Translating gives CASSQDPDDQETQYF.

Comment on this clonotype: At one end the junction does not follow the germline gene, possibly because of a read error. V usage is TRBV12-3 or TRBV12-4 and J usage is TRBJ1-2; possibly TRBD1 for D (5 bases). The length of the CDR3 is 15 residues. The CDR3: CAIPWGDGSNYGYTF. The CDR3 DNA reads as TGTGCCATCCCTTGGGGGGACGGATCTAATTATGGCTACACCTTC.

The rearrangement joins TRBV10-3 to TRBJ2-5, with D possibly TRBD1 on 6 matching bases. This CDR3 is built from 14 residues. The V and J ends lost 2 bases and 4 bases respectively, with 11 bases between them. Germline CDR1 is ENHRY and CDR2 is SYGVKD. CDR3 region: CAISEGTGRETQYF. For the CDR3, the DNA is TGTGCCATCAGTGAGGGAACAGGGCGAGAGACCCAGTACTTC.

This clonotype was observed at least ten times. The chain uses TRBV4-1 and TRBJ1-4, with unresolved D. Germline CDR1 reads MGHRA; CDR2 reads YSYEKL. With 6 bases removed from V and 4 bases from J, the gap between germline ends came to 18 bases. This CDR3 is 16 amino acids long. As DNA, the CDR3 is TGCGCCAGCAGTCGACTCCTAAGGACGGTTAATGAAAAACTGTTTTTT. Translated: CASSRLLRTVNEKLFF.

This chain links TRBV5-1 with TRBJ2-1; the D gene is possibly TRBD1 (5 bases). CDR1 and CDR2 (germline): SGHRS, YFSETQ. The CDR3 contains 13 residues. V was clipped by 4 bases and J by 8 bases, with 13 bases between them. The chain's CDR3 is CASSPRPRDEQFF. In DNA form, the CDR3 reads TGCGCCAGCAGCCCTCGACCCAGGGATGAGCAGTTCTTC.

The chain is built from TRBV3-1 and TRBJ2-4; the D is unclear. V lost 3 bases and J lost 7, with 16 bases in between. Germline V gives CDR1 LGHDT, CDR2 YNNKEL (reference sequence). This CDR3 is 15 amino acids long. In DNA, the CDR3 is TGTGCCAGCAGCCACCTGGTAGGCCTCGGGAACATTCAGTACTTC. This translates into CASSHLVGLGNIQYF.

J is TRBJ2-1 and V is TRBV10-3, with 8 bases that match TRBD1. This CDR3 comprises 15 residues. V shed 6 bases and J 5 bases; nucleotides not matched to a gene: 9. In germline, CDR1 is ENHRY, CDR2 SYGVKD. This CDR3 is CAIRHPGQENNEQFF. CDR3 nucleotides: TGTGCCATCAGGCACCCGGGACAGGAGAACAATGAGCAGTTCTTC.

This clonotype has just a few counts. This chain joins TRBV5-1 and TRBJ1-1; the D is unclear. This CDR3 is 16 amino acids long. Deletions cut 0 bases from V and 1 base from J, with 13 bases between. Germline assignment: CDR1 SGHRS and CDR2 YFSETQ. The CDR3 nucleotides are TGCGCCAGCAGCTTGGGAAGGGTTTCGGAGAACACTGAAGCTTTCTTT. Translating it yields CASSLGRVSENTEAFF. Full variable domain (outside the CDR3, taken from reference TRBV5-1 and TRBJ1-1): KAGVTQTPRYLIKTRGQQVTLSCSPISGHRSVSWYQQTPGQGLQFLFEYFSETQRNKGNFPGRFSGRQFSNSRSEMNVSTLELGDSALYLCASSLGRVSENTEAFFGQGTRLTVV.

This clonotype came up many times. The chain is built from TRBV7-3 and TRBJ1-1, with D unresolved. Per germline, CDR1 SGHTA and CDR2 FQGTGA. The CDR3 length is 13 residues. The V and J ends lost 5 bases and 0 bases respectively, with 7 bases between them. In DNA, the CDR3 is TGTGCCAGCAGCCGAGACATGAACACTGAAGCTTTCTTT. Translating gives CASSRDMNTEAFF.

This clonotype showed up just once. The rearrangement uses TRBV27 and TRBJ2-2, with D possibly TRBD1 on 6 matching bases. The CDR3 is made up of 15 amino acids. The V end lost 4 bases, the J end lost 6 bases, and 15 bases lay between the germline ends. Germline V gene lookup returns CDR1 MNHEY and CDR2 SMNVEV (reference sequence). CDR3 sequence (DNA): TGTGCCAGCAGTTCACTTGGGGGCCCGGCCGGGGAGCTGTTTTTT. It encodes CASSSLGGPAGELFF.

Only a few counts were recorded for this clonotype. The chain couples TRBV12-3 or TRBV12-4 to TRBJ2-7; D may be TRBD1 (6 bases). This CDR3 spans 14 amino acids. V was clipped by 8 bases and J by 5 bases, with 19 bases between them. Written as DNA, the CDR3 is TGTGCCAGCGACCCGCAGGGGACATTGCACGAGCAGTACTTC. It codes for CASDPQGTLHEQYF.

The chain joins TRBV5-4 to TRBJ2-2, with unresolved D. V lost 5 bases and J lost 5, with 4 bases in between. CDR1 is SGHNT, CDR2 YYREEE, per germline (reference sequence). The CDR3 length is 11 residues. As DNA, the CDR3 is TGTGCCAGCAGACAGACCGGGGAGCTGTTTTTT. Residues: CASRQTGELFF. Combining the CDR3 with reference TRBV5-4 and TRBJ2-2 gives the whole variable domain ETGVTQSPTHLIKTRGQQVTLRCSSQSGHNTVSWYQQALGQGPQFIFQYYREEENGRGNFPPRFSGLQFPNYSSELNVNALELDDSALYLCASRQTGELFFGEGSRLTVL.

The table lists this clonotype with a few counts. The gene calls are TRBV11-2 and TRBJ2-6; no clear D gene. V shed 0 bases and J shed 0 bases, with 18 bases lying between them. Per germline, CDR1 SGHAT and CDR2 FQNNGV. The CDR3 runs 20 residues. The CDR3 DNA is TGTGCCAGCAGCTTAGATTCGACCGTCGTCGTGTTCTCTGGGGCCAACGTCCTGACTTTC. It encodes CASSLDSTVVVFSGANVLTF.

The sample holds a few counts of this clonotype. DNA for the CDR3: TGTGCCAGCAGCCAAGACAGGCGAACTGAAGCTTTCTTT. Protein: CASSQDRRTEAFF. The chain joins TRBV3-1 to TRBJ1-1, with no clear D. V gave up 0 bases and J gave up 5 bases, with 7 bases separating them. CDR3 length: 13 amino acids. CDR1 is LGHDT and CDR2 is YNNKEL in the germline V gene (reference sequence).

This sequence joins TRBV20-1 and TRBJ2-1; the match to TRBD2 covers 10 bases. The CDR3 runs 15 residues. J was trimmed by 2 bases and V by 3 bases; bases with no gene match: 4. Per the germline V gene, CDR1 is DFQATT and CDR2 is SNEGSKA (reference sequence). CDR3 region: CSARQREGPYNEQFF. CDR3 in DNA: TGCAGTGCTAGGCAGCGGGAGGGGCCCTACAATGAGCAGTTCTTC.

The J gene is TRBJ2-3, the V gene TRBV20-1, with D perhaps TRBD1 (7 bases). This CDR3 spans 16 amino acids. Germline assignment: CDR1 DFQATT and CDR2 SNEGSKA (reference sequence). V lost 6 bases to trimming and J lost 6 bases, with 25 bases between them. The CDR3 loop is CSARVPGGGPHDTQYF. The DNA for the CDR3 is TGCAGTGCCAGGGTCCCCGGAGGGGGCCCTCATGATACGCAGTATTTT.

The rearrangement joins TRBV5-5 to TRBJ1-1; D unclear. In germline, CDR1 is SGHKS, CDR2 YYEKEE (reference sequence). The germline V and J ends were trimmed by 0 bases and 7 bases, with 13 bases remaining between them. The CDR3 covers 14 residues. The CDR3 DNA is TGTGCCAGCAGCTTGGCCGATGGTCAATGTGAAGCTTTCTTT. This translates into CASSLADGQCEAFF.

This CDR3 is CASSESASLYYEQYF. The DNA for the CDR3 is TGCGCCAGCAGTGAGTCGGCGAGTCTCTACTACGAGCAGTACTTC. The chain recombines TRBV10-2 with TRBJ2-7; D is unclear. CDR3 length: 15 residues. With 0 bases removed from V and 3 bases from J, the gap between germline ends came to 12 bases. The V gene's germline CDR1 is WSHSY and CDR2 SAAADI.

The CDR3: CASSQEQRVYNEQYF. CDR3 coding DNA: TGTGCCAGCAGCCAAGAGCAGCGGGTCTACAATGAGCAGTACTTC. V gene TRBV4-2 combines with J gene TRBJ2-5; TRBD2 might be the D (6 bases). Germline loops: CDR1 LGHNA, CDR2 YNFKEQ. With 0 bases removed from V and 11 bases from J, the gap between germline ends came to 19 bases. This CDR3 is 15 amino acids long.

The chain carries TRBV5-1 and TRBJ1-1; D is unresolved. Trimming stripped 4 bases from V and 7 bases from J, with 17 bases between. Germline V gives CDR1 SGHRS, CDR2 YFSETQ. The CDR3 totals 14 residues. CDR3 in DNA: TGCGCCAGCAGCCCGTTCTGGTCGGGGAGTGAAGCTTTCTTT. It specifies CASSPFWSGSEAFF. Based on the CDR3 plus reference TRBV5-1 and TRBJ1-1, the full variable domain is KAGVTQTPRYLIKTRGQQVTLSCSPISGHRSVSWYQQTPGQGLQFLFEYFSETQRNKGNFPGRFSGRQFSNSRSEMNVSTLELGDSALYLCASSPFWSGSEAFFGQGTRLTVV.

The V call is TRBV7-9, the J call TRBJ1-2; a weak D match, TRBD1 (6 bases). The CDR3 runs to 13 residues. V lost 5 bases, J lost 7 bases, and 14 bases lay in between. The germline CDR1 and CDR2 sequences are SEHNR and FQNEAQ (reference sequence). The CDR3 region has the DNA TGTGCCAGCAGCCTATCCGGGGGCCCTGGCTACACCTTC. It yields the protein CASSLSGGPGYTF.

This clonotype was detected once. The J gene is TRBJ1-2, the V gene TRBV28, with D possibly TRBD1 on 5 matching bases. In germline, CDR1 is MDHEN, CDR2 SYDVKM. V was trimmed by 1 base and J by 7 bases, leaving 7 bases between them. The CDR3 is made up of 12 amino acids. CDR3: CASSLLTVGYTF. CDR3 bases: TGTGCCAGCAGTTTATTGACAGTTGGCTACACCTTC.

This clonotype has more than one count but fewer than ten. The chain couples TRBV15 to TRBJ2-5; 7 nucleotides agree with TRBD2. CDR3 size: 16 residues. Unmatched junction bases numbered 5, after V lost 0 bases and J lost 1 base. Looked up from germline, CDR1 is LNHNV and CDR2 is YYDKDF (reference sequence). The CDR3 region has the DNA TGTGCCACCAGCAGAGAGTCTAGCGGTTCCCAAGAGACCCAGTACTTC. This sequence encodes CATSRESSGSQETQYF.

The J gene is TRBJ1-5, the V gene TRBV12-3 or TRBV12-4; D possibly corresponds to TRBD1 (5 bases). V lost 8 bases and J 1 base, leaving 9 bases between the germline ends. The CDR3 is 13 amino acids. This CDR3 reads CASAAGSNQPQHF. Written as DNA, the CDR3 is TGTGCCAGCGCGGCAGGGAGCAATCAGCCCCAGCATTTT.

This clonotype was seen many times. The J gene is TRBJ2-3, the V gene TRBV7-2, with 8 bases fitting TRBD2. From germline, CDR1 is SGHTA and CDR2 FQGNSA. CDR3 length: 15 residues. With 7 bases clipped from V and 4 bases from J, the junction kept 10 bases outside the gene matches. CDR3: CASNLLGAGADTQYF. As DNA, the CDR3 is TGTGCCAGCAACCTACTCGGAGCGGGAGCAGATACGCAGTATTTT. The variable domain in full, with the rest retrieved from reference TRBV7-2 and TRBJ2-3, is GAGVSQSPSNKVTEKGKDVELRCDPISGHTALYWYRQSLGQGLEFLIYFQGNSAPDKSGLPSDRFSAERTGGSVSTLTIQRTQQEDSAVYLCASNLLGAGADTQYFGPGTRLTVL.

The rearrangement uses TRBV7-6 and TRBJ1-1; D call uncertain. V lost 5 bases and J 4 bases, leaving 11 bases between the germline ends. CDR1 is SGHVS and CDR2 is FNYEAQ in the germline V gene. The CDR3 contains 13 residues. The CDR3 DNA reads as TGTGCCAGCAGCGTAGTCGGCACCACTGAAGCTTTCTTT. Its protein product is CASSVVGTTEAFF.

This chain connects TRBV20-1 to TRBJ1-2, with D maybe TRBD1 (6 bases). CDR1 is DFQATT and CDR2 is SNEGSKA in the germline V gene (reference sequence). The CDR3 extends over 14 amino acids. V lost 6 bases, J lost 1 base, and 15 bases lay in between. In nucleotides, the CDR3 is TGCAGTGCCCCTAAAGGACAGAATAACTATGGCTACACCTTC. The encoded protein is CSAPKGQNNYGYTF.